This T cell receptor beta chain was captured in a study of control samples from healthy donors and cancer patients. This CDR3 spans 15 amino acids. The germline gives CDR1 SGHTA, CDR2 FQGNSA. Deletions cut 2 bases from V and 2 bases from J, with 12 bases between. TCRdb keeps only in-frame clones here, not all; method: immunoSEQ multiplex PCR. The top ten clones hold 3% to 3.5% of a sample with some 150,000 clones, 80% to 95% of them seen once. The chain employs TRBV7-2 and TRBJ1-2; maybe TRBD1 (6 bases). The clonotype originates from a young man in good health. The sample consisted of blood. The DNA for the CDR3 is TGTGCCAGCAGCTTATCGATTCAGGGGAACTATGGCTACACCTTC. It translates to CASSLSIQGNYGYTF.